This T cell receptor (beta chain) was sequenced in a study of blood T cell repertoires in COVID-19. The germline V gene has CDR1 LGHNT and CDR2 FRNRAP. With 2 bases clipped from V and 4 bases from J, the junction kept 16 bases outside the gene matches. The CDR3 runs 19 residues. Participants, 18 to 89 years old, spanned under 25 US areas. Sequencing used immunoSEQ multiplex PCR; TCRdb keeps in-frame clones, though not all of them. The profile shows some 290,000 clones, 90% of them singletons. V and J are TRBV12-5 and TRBJ2-3; 9 nucleotides align to TRBD2. The specimen sequenced was PBMCs or T cells enriched from blood (not recorded which). This TCR was recovered from a woman aged 25 to 39 who had been exposed to COVID-19. CDR3 DNA sequence: TGTGCTAGTGGTTTGACCCCAGGGAAGGCGGGGGGGCCACCAGATACGCAGTATTTT. This gives the protein CASGLTPGKAGGPPDTQYF.